This is a list of T cell receptor beta chains from one sample in a study of cytomegalovirus exposure and HLA in healthy donors. TCRdb keeps only in-frame clones here, not all; method: immunoSEQ multiplex PCR. Of about 120,000 clones listed, approximately 80% are singletons. Sequenced material: PBMCs. These receptors all stem from a man aged 40-49 years in good health and CMV-seronegative. Each CDR3 is given with its conserved first and last residue. The D gene is left open where the match is weak. Clone size is stated in some rows and not others, as once, few, many or a class when expanded.

TRBJ1-1 | - | - | TRBV6-5 | TGTGCCAGCAGTTATACAGCGAACACTGAAGCTTTCTTT | CASSYTANTEAFF
TRBJ1-2 | - | - | TRBV18 | TGTGCCAGCTCACCACGGCAAGATAACTATGGCTACACCTTC | CASSPRQDNYGYTF
TRBJ1-5 | - | - | TRBV7-2 | TGTGCCAGCAGCTGGCGGGAGTATCAGCCCCAGCATTTT | CASSWREYQPQHF
TRBJ2-7 | - | - | TRBV28 | TGTGCCAGCAGTTTGCTGGGCGGGTTAAACGAGCAGTACTTC | CASSLLGGLNEQYF
TRBJ2-7 | - | - | TRBV5-6 | TGTGCCAGCAGCTCCGGGAAGCGGGCCTTTCTAGAGCAGTACTTC | CASSSGKRAFLEQYF
TRBJ1-3 | - | few | TRBV7-3 | TGTGCCAGCAGCCCTGGCCCCGGAGACACCATATATTTT | CASSPGPGDTIYF
TRBJ2-2 | - | - | TRBV5-1 | TGCGCCAGCAGCTCCCCTCCCGGGACAATGAACACCGGGGAGCTGTTTTTT | CASSSPPGTMNTGELFF
TRBJ1-1 | - | few | TRBV28 | TGTGCCATCCACGGACAGTTAGGGCATGAAGCTTTCTTT | CAIHGQLGHEAFF
TRBJ2-3 | - | once | TRBV5-1 | TGCGCCAGCAGCCCTCGACTCGCGCCCACAGATACGCAGTATTTT | CASSPRLAPTDTQYF
TRBJ2-5 | TRBD1 | - | TRBV7-2 | TGTGCCAGCAGCTCCTTATTACACAGGGGCGGCGAAGAGACCCAGTACTTC | CASSSLLHRGGEETQYF
TRBJ2-2 | TRBD2 | - | TRBV28 | TGTGCCAGCAGTGCTTTTGGCGGGAGGACCGGGGAGCTGTTTTTT | CASSAFGGRTGELFF
TRBJ2-7 | TRBD2 | - | TRBV19 | TGTGCCAGTAGTATAGCGGGAGGGAGCTCCTACGAGCAGTACTTC | CASSIAGGSSYEQYF
TRBJ2-1 | - | - | TRBV5-4 | TGTGCCAGCAATACTAACGACAATGAGCAGTTCTTC | CASNTNDNEQFF
TRBJ2-5 | TRBD2 | - | TRBV19 | TGTGCCAGTAGTATGGGGGGGGAGACCCAGTACTTC | CASSMGGETQYF
TRBJ1-5 | - | few | TRBV29-1 | TGCAGCGTTGAAGAGTACGGGCAGCCCCAGCATTTT | CSVEEYGQPQHF
TRBJ2-2 | - | once | TRBV27 | TGTGCCAGCAGTTTTGGACTGCAGAACACCGGGGAGCTGTTTTTT | CASSFGLQNTGELFF
TRBJ1-3 | - | once | TRBV28 | TGTGCCAGCAGAGCCGCACTCTCTGGAAACACCATATATTTT | CASRAALSGNTIYF
TRBJ2-2 | TRBD2 | - | TRBV11-2 | TGTGCCAGCAGCTACCTTAGCGGGGGGGCCGGGGAGCTGTTTTTT | CASSYLSGGAGELFF
TRBJ2-3 | - | - | TRBV5-6 | TGTGCCAGCAGCTTGCGGCAGGGGAGAAGCACAGATACGCAGTATTTT | CASSLRQGRSTDTQYF
TRBJ1-5 | - | - | TRBV30 | TGTGCCTGGAGTGTTGCAGGTACCAATCAGCCCCAGCATTTT | CAWSVAGTNQPQHF
TRBJ1-1 | - | - | TRBV7-9 | TGTGCCAGCAGCTACCGGGAACCCCACACTGAAGCTTTCTTT | CASSYREPHTEAFF
TRBJ1-4 | - | - | TRBV5-6 | TGTGCCAGCAGCTTCGGGGGGGAGCCCACAACTAATGAAAAACTGTTTTTT | CASSFGGEPTTNEKLFF
TRBJ1-2 | TRBD1 | once | TRBV30 | TGTGCCTGGGAGGACAGGGGGAAAAGTGGCTACACCTTC | CAWEDRGKSGYTF
TRBJ1-1 | - | - | TRBV7-2 | TGTGCCAGCAGCTTAGAGCAGGGCCCGCCAGCTTTCTTT | CASSLEQGPPAFF
TRBJ2-7 | - | few | TRBV6-5 | TGTGCCAGCAGCCCAGAGCTAGTTTCGTTCTACGAGCAGTACTTC | CASSPELVSFYEQYF
TRBJ2-3 | TRBD2 | - | TRBV5-4 | TGTGCCAGCAGCTTGGCCGCTAGCGGGAGCGTCACAGATACGCAGTATTTT | CASSLAASGSVTDTQYF
TRBJ2-4 | TRBD1 | - | TRBV29-1 | TGCAGCGTTGGGACAGACAGGGCGACCAAAAACAGTCAGTACTTC | CSVGTDRATKNSQYF
TRBJ2-5 | TRBD1 | - | TRBV12-5 | TGTGCTAGTGCCTCGGACAGGCGGCAAGAGACCCAGTACTTC | CASASDRRQETQYF
TRBJ2-3 | TRBD2 | - | TRBV9 | TGTGCCAGCAGTCTCCAAATTAGCGGGAGTGGGGGCACAGATACGCAGTATTTT | CASSLQISGSGGTDTQYF
TRBJ2-1 | - | - | TRBV19 | TGTGCCAGTAGTACTTCTAGCAGGAATGAGCAGTTCTTC | CASSTSSRNEQFF
TRBJ2-3 | - | - | TRBV30 | TGTGCCTGGACCAGGGGAATGGATACGCAGTATTTT | CAWTRGMDTQYF
TRBJ1-6 | - | few | TRBV6-5 | TGTGCCAGCAGTGAACGGCCGGGTTCACCCCTCCACTTT | CASSERPGSPLHF
TRBJ1-2 | TRBD1 | - | TRBV9 | TGTGCCAGCAGCGTAGGCCCAGGGGGAGATTTAGATGGCTACACCTTC | CASSVGPGGDLDGYTF
TRBJ1-6 | TRBD1 | - | TRBV6-1 | TGTGCCAGCAGTGAAGGGGACAGGGGCGCTTCACCCCTCCACTTT | CASSEGDRGASPLHF
TRBJ2-7 | - | - | TRBV28 | TGTGCCACCAATAACAGGGAGATGACCTACGAGCAGTACTTC | CATNNREMTYEQYF
TRBJ2-2 | TRBD2 | - | TRBV7-2 | TGTGCCAGCAGCTTAATTCCTAGCGGGGGGGAAGCGAACACCGGGGAGCTGTTTTTT | CASSLIPSGGEANTGELFF
TRBJ1-1 | - | once | TRBV18 | TGTGCCAGCTCAGGGAGCAGGGCGGGGGGAACTGAAGCTTTCTTT | CASSGSRAGGTEAFF
TRBJ2-2 | - | - | TRBV4-2 | TGTGCCAGCAGCCTAGTGAACACCGGGGAGCTGTTTTTT | CASSLVNTGELFF
TRBJ2-5 | TRBD2 | once | TRBV5-6 | TGTGCCAGCAGCTTGTTCCGGGGGGATTACGGCCAAGAGACCCAGTACTTC | CASSLFRGDYGQETQYF
TRBJ2-5 | - | - | TRBV7-2 | TGTGCCAGCAGCCTCTCGCGCCAAGAGACCCAGTACTTC | CASSLSRQETQYF
TRBJ2-3 | - | - | TRBV7-2 | TGTGCCAGCAGCTTAGTTCCGCGGGTCCACACAGATACGCAGTATTTT | CASSLVPRVHTDTQYF
TRBJ2-5 | - | few | TRBV2 | TGTGCCAGCAGTGGACTGGCCCAAGAGACCCAGTACTTC | CASSGLAQETQYF